This T cell receptor beta chain originates from a study of blood T cell repertoires in COVID-19. Study as a whole: The study drew acute and convalescent COVID-19 samples from the United States, Italy and Spain. T cells, B-cell-depleted T cells, or PBMCs provided the cDNA or gDNA that served as material.

How the authors handled the data: Quantification of nucleated cells was approximated via reference gene primer amplification. Clones were sequenced by immunoSEQ multiplex PCR, and TCRdb holds only the in-frame ones, with some missing. The DNA gave D and trimming, while V, J and clone size come from that table. The top ten hold about 2.7% of the sample, which has about 210,000 clones, 83% seen once. V was cut by 7 bases and J by 3 bases, with 19 bases left in between. CDR3 size: 16 residues. CDR1 is LGHDT and CDR2 is YNNKEL in the germline V gene (reference sequence). What was sequenced was peripheral blood. The receptor comes from a woman in her forties with active or convalescent COVID-19. This chain uses TRBV3-1 (or the pseudogene TRBV3-2) with TRBJ2-4; D is possibly TRBD2 (6 bases). The DNA of the CDR3 is TGTGCCAGCACCCTGTCCGGGAGTCTAGGCAAAAACATTCAGTACTTC. Translated, it gives CASTLSGSLGKNIQYF.